The rows below give T cell receptor beta chains drawn from one sample of a study of T-cell reconstitution after alpha-beta-depleted transplantation in children. TCRdb itself ran the PCR reads through MiXCR, one entry per CDR3 protein. The sample lists approximately 800,000 distinct CDR3 sequences; approximately 15% were seen once. This sample comprised PBMCs, mostly from graft donor cells, obtained 360 days after TCRalphabeta/CD19-depleted stem cell transplant. All receptors come from a male patient younger than 18 who had a stem cell transplant for acute lymphoblastic leukemia, so the T cells may come from the graft donor. CDR3s include the opening cysteine and the closing phenylalanine or tryptophan. Fields, in order: clone size, D gene, CDR3 length, J gene, V gene, CDR3 protein, CDR3 DNA. The D gene is left open where the match is weak. Expanded clones are given a class, and other clones once, few, many or no size at all.

>.|.|16|TRBJ1-4|TRBV5-1
CASSLEQFATNEKLFF
TGCGCCAGCAGCTTGGAACAGTTTGCAACTAATGAAAAACTGTTTTTT
>.|.|15|TRBJ2-3|TRBV6-1
CASSERRFSTDTQYF
TGTGCCAGCAGTGAACGGAGGTTTAGCACAGATACGCAGTATTTT
>.|.|15|TRBJ2-1|TRBV7-2
CASSSVVRPYNEQFF
TGTGCCAGCAGCTCCGTAGTACGGCCTTACAATGAGCAGTTCTTC
>few|.|13|TRBJ2-7|TRBV12-3/TRBV12-4
CASSPDLTYEQYF
TGTGCCAGCAGTCCTGACTTAACCTACGAGCAGTACTTC
>.|.|12|TRBJ2-3|TRBV15
CATSRDPYTQYF
TGTGCCACCAGCAGAGATCCGTATACGCAGTATTTT
>.|TRBD2|14|TRBJ2-2|TRBV7-9
CASSSSGVTGELFF
TGTGCCAGCTCCTCTAGCGGGGTCACCGGGGAGCTGTTTTTT
>many|.|14|TRBJ2-1|TRBV5-1
CASSLWDFSSEQFF
TGCGCCAGCAGCTTGTGGGACTTTAGCAGTGAGCAGTTCTTC
>.|.|11|TRBJ1-1|TRBV6-5
CASSFEDEAFF
TGTGCCAGCAGTTTTGAGGATGAAGCTTTCTTT
>.|.|14|TRBJ1-1|TRBV18
CASSPSWTNTEAFF
TGTGCCAGCTCACCAAGTTGGACGAACACTGAAGCTTTCTTT
>.|.|16|TRBJ2-1|TRBV7-3
CASSSLDQVLYNEQFF
TGTGCCAGCAGCTCTCTGGACCAGGTCCTCTACAATGAGCAGTTCTTC
>.|TRBD1|16|TRBJ2-7|TRBV6-5
CASSWRQGVRSYEQYF
TGTGCCAGCAGTTGGAGACAGGGGGTGAGGTCCTACGAGCAGTACTTC
>many|.|15|TRBJ1-5|TRBV5-1
CASSFRGGVDQPQHF
TGCGCCAGCAGCTTCAGAGGCGGGGTGGATCAGCCCCAGCATTTT
>many|TRBD2|16|TRBJ2-5|TRBV6-5
CASSYFGTSGRETQYF
TGTGCCAGCAGTTACTTCGGGACTAGCGGGAGGGAGACCCAGTACTTC
>.|TRBD1|16|TRBJ2-2|TRBV6-2/TRBV6-3
CASSPGQGWNTGELFF
TGTGCCAGCAGCCCCGGACAGGGGTGGAACACCGGGGAGCTGTTTTTT
>.|.|14|TRBJ1-1|TRBV12-3/TRBV12-4
CASSYEAMNTEAFF
TGTGCCAGCAGTTATGAAGCCATGAACACTGAAGCTTTCTTT
>.|TRBD2|15|TRBJ2-2|TRBV4-1
CASSQTGTRGRELFF
TGCGCCAGCAGCCAGACCGGGACTAGGGGCAGGGAGCTGTTTTTT
>few|TRBD1|16|TRBJ2-7|TRBV9
CASSAKEGQGISEQYF
TGTGCCAGCAGCGCAAAGGAGGGACAGGGAATCTCCGAGCAGTACTTC
>.|.|13|TRBJ1-5|TRBV5-6
CASSSARSQPQHF
TGTGCCAGCAGCTCGGCCCGCTCTCAGCCCCAGCATTTT
>few|.|15|TRBJ2-7|TRBV5-1
CASSLDGARSYEQYF
TGCGCCAGCAGCTTGGATGGGGCACGCTCCTACGAGCAGTACTTC